This entry is about one T cell receptor beta chain. Its antigen target is currently unknown. There are no base qualities to consult, and no much larger clone falls within one base. According to the study, the label for this sample's treatment or condition signals: allogeneic hematopoietic cell transplantation with graft depleted of TCRalphabeta T cells and CD19 B cells. The children who served as transplant recipients had been given grafts of TCRalphabeta/CD19-depleted allogeneic hematopoietic cells. The data originate from a study of T-cell reconstitution after alpha-beta-depleted transplantation in children (TCRdb year 2016). About the investigation overall: Using TCR repertoire profiling, the study followed T-cell immune reconstitution in a quantitative way in children after TCRalphabeta/CD19-depleted allogeneic hematopoietic cell transplantation. What the work shows at the level of the full study, not this receptor alone: In some patients, the high TCRbeta diversity seen at day 60 was put down to recipient T cells and intrathymic progenitors that had survived conditioning. Over subsequent months, a decline in hyperexpanded clone frequencies was noted, and after one year, T-cell counts and TCRbeta diversity were mostly ascribed to newly produced T cells. The apparently early alphabetaT-cell count recovery about two months after transplant was reportedly dependent on only several hundred rapidly expanded clones derived from non-depleted graft cells.

The method behind the library was PCR. The sequencer was an Illumina HiSeq 2500. To normalize quantification of the TCRbeta repertoire, the TCR libraries were built with molecular barcoding that relied on unique molecular identifiers. In TCRdb, the public reads were trimmed at Q25 with fastp and aligned with MiXCR, with productive beta chains retained. Merged by CDR3 protein, the rows form single entries marked with the most common genes and DNA. The sample yields about 980,000 distinct CDR3 sequences; about 31% were counted once. The ten largest clones represent approximately 30% of the sample. Cut back by 4 bases and 0 bases, the V and J ends lie 13 bases apart. From the cysteine up to the phenylalanine, the CDR3 has a length of 16 residues. Only the CDR3 DNA stays, 48 bases, in frame from base 1. CDR1 SGHRS and CDR2 YFSETQ were looked up in the germline V gene.

This TCR came from a boy in the first two years of life who had a stem cell transplant for SCID, so the T cells may come from the graft donor. The sample consisted of PBMCs, mostly from graft donor cells, taken 360 days after TCRalphabeta/CD19-depleted stem cell transplant. This chain joins TRBV5-1 to TRBJ2-2; perhaps TRBD2 is the D gene, with 7 bases matching. The sequenced DNA: TGCGCCAGCAGCACCGCGGGGGCCCCGAACACCGGGGAGCTGTTTTTT. This translates into CASSTAGAPNTGELFF.